This T cell receptor beta chain comes out of a study of shared clonotypes between healthy human individuals (TCRdb year 2020). Regarding the complete study: The cohort comprised a couple of women and a few men aged 18 to 49 years. For each donor, three plates each were used for CD4 naive and CD4 memory, two plates were used for CD8 naive, and one plate was used for CD8 memory. To estimate repertoire size and how much clonotypes are shared between individuals, the study performed deep sequencing of blood TCR repertoires from about 5 healthy adults. Leukapheresis yielded between about 0.9 and 9.5 billion PBMCs per donor. Different laboratories and diverse techniques were used to prepare libraries and sequence TCR repertoires, to increase sequencing depth and limit assay-specific biases. The investigation overall reported the following: Pairwise subsampling indicated that sequencing depth was expected to affect the degree of clonotype sharing among donors. Incomplete sequencing was indicated by rarefaction of sorted-subset datasets, despite the large sequencing depth. When a handful of donors were compared, the shared fraction of clonotypes was around 4.6% for naive CD4, about 4% for naive CD8, 2% to 2.5% for memory CD4, and 0.35% to 0.4% for memory CD8. Because the study included a small number of donors, the genetic and exposure-history diversity represented was limited. Sampling was restricted to blood, and TCR repertoires in tissue are likely to differ from TCR repertoires in blood. Larger estimated clonotype richness was generally found for naive subsets than for memory subsets. Clonotypes shared by all four sorted-subset donors showed higher generation probabilities than non-shared clonotypes.

From the cysteine through the phenylalanine, the CDR3 covers 15 amino acids. Only the CDR3 portion is preserved as DNA: 45 bases, with reading frame beginning at the first base. From the germline V gene (reference sequence), CDR1 is MNHNY and CDR2 is SVGAGI. The V end gives up 7 bases and the J end 11 bases, leaving 17 bases in the junction not matched to a gene. TCR CDR3 regions were amplified from genomic DNA by multiplex PCR using the deep immunoSEQ assay. Genomic DNA extracted from each cell subset was distributed evenly over all wells of several immunoSEQ 96-well plates, and each plate served as one replicate. For sorted subsets, about 0.2 ug genomic DNA, equal to about 30,000 T cell genomes, was loaded into each replicate PCR. Purified libraries were quantified with a Qubit 3.0 fluorometer, sized on a Bioanalyzer 2100, and re-quantified with the KAPA Library Quantification kit. A separate single-read 150-cycle Illumina NextSeq 550 flow cell was used to sequence each immunoSEQ 96-well plate. Under the source paper's analysis protocol: Because the immunoSEQ output held only junctional sequences and lacked quality scores, the filtering could not match the filtering applied to full-length reads. To assign V/J genes and CDR3, sequences were annotated against IMGT germline references using PyIR, a Python wrapper for IgBLAST v1.9. Any read was removed if the V/J assignment was weak (E-value above 1e-6), the CDR3 was missing, or the read contained stop codons, out-of-frame junctions, or ambiguous translated residues. V3J clonotypes were defined as sequences sharing the same inferred V gene, J gene, and CDR3 amino acid sequence. The percentage overlap between two repertoires was calculated by dividing the number of shared unique clonotypes by the size of the smaller repertoire. RTK rarefaction, the Chao1 estimator, and Recon v2.1 estimates of unobserved clonotypes were used to assess repertoire richness. OLGA was used to compute generation probabilities for all TCRbeta clonotypes that the gDNA method yielded from four donors. Sourced from immuneACCESS, this table was stored by TCRdb with only in-frame sequences that have V and J called. A share of the clones is absent; for the studies checked, an unresolved V gene accounts for under half, and the remainder has no known explanation. V, J and clone size are those of that table, while D and trimming were read from the DNA. The sample table lists millions of clones, around nine tenths of them with a count of one. Around 0.14% of the sample goes to the ten largest clones.

Note on this clone: Its antigen has not been determined. Per-base qualities were not stored, and no clone one base away is much larger.

The donors were healthy, HIV-negative adults who had no recently reported acute infections or vaccinations. Every donor was a Caucasian adult residing in Nashville, Tennessee, USA. CD4+ T cells were enriched by magnetic negative selection, after which naive cells were positively selected on CD45RA and the negative fraction was taken as the memory subset. Blood was collected by leukapheresis, and PBMCs were isolated by Ficoll-Histopaque density gradient centrifugation and then cryopreserved in liquid nitrogen vapor phase. Purity and quantity of every magnetically sorted T cell population were checked by analytical flow cytometry. Each sorted fraction had its genomic DNA isolated and then quantified by UV absorbance on a Nanodrop 2000c.

This receptor chain uses TRBV6-6 and TRBJ1-5; TRBD1 agrees with 7 junctional bases. This TCR derives from a man in his late teens or twenties in good health. Material: naive CD4+ T cells sorted from blood. What the cell subset or site label conveys for this sample: CD45RA+ positively selected. The CDR3 protein is CASKPGTAVVSAQHF. The nucleotides are TGTGCCAGCAAGCCTGGGACAGCCGTAGTGTCAGCCCAGCATTTT.